Sequencing of this T cell receptor beta chain was carried out in a study of blood T cells in healthy people across ages. The CDR3 sequence is 16 residues long. Germline lookup yields CDR1 LGHNT and CDR2 FRNRAP. V was pared by 6 bases and J by 2 bases, with 5 bases of the junction left unmatched. This clonotype was observed a few times. Alongside a J-beta primer mix, a sample-barcoded 5' primer served in a second PCR lasting about 6 to 12 cycles. TCRdb reprocessed the 5' RACE reads with MiXCR, giving one entry per CDR3 protein. This table holds hundreds of thousands of distinct CDR3 sequences, 45% to 50% found once.

The TCR originated in an older woman in good health. The chain joins TRBV12-5 to TRBJ2-1; 12 positions agree with TRBD2. Sequencing was performed on blood. The CDR3 reads CASGALAGGPYNEQFF. In DNA, the CDR3 is TGTGCTAGTGGAGCACTAGCGGGAGGACCCTACAATGAGCAGTTCTTC.